Reported below is one T cell receptor beta chain. Its target is not known. Germline values: CDR1 DFQATT, CDR2 SNEGSKA (reference sequence). V lost 6 bases, J lost 1 base, and 12 bases stayed unmatched. The CDR3 totals 16 residues. These data are taken from a study of blood T cells in healthy people across ages. Donors gave roughly 10 milliliters of peripheral blood apiece. Whole-study results and caveats: A greater number of naive CD4+ cells and higher diversity distinguished long-lived donors from aged donors.

For the second PCR, which ran for about 6 to 11 cycles, a sample-barcoded 5' primer and a J-beta primer mix were used. The authors tagged each cDNA molecule using a template-switch adaptor with 12 random nucleotides. From the 5' RACE reads, TCRdb called clonotypes with MiXCR, one entry per CDR3 protein. Among about 970,000 distinct CDR3 sequences, about 53% were seen once, and the ten largest hold around 21%. This chain joins TRBV20-1 and TRBJ2-7; 10 bases match TRBD1. Sequenced sample: blood. The clonotype was recovered from a woman aged 60 to 75 in good health. CDR3 DNA: TGCAGTGCAGCCGGGACAGGGGTTATGCCGTCCTACGAGCAGTACTTC. The encoded protein is CSAAGTGVMPSYEQYF.